This T cell receptor beta chain was captured by sequencing in a study of long-term antiretroviral therapy in people with HIV (dated by TCRdb to between 2021 and 2023). About the study as a whole: The earliest samples were collected approximately a decade before the 2015 WHO recommendation for immediate ART, a period when ART was typically delayed until CD4 counts fell. Whether ART initiation and durable HIV suppression were associated with changes in peripheral blood TRB repertoire composition and diversity was tested in a retrospective serial study. A total of approximately 200 cryopreserved PBMC samples came from 25 to 35 adults with confirmed HIV infection and were collected serially over a mean of approximately 6 years (range 1-12). About two fifths of the roughly 30 participants with HIV were female. No cross-contamination during QIAcube processing was shown when test extractions of a monoclonal T-cell line were performed alongside some 33 polyclonal samples.

Regarding this clone: The antigen it recognizes is unknown. Base qualities were left out, and no much larger clone turns up one base away.

What the work shows at the level of the full study, not this receptor alone: Because PBMC availability was limited, only the TCR beta chain was sequenced, with no alpha chain pairing. Inferences about post-ART repertoire changes are limited because no data were available on ART adherence, viral resistance or therapy changes. At every time point, the repertoire was dominated by expanded TRB clones first identified before ART initiation, although this dominance fluctuated and, in many PLHIV, declined after ART. Because pre-ART samples had limited cell numbers, profiling was done on unsorted PBMC rather than on sorted CD4+ and CD8+ T cells. Starting ART was linked to a significant rise in TRB diversity, yet even after long-term ART the diversity remained significantly lower than in transplant donor controls. Compared with controls, HIV repertoires had narrower CDR3 length ranges, and the network structure pointed to an antigen-experienced repertoire that shifted only slightly toward naive after ART. Samples dated from the mid-2000s to the late 2010s, and the ART regimens used may be less effective than current ones.

The immunoSEQ hsTCRB v3.0 assay was used at survey level resolution to sequence the TRB variable region. The targeted TRB sequencing depth was roughly 40,000-50,000 T-cell genomes per sample. An Illumina MiSeq with a v3 150-cycle kit was used to sequence the pooled TRB libraries. The original methods were these. Analysis of repertoires was carried out in R inside a reproducible Nextflow workflow spanning QC, data transformation and analysis. Custom analyses were implemented in LymphoSeq2, an R package for AIRR-Seq data exploration. After excluding a handful of samples that yielded fewer than 5000 total TRB sequences, fewer than 200 HIV repertoires remained for analysis. Among the approximately 190 HIV repertoires that were kept, under 60 were collected before ART initiation and about 130 were collected after ART initiation. Repertoires were downsampled to 5000 TRB nucleotide sequences, and summary statistics were averaged over 100 downsampling iterations. TRB sequences were retained for analysis only if CDR3 regions of at least seven amino acids were present. A Shannon entropy-derived clonality score and the Gini coefficient were used to measure diversity. Repertoire networks linked the top 5000 CDR3 amino acid sequences whenever two sequences differed by an edit distance of one. GLIPH2 predicted antigen specificity groups and MHC restriction for TRB CDR3 amino acid sequences. To flag known associations with CMV, EBV, HIV or tissue antigens, CDR3 amino acid sequences were compared against VDJdb and McPAS-TCR. Pre-ART, post-ART and control groups were compared with Wilcoxon signed-rank tests and Holm-Bonferroni correction. Held by TCRdb, this immuneACCESS table contains in-frame sequences only and omits some clones. Under half of the omission traces to an unresolved V gene where checked; the cause of the rest is unknown. The DNA was the basis for D and trimming; V, J and clone size are from that table. Across this sample there are tens of thousands of clones, with 86% seen only once. Clones ranked in the top ten supply roughly 5% of the sample.

Trimming leaves V shorter by 0 bases and J shorter by 7 bases, with the junction holding 5 bases beyond the gene matches. From cysteine to phenylalanine, the CDR3 is 14 amino acids long. Just CDR3 DNA is preserved here, 42 bases in frame from base 1. Sequences MNHNY (CDR1) and SVGAGI (CDR2) are obtained from the germline V gene (reference sequence). Participants were included only if at least one PBMC sample before ART initiation and at least two post-ART samples were available. Treatment was received in the United States of America by all participants with HIV. Before DNA extraction, cryopreserved samples containing about 0.95-10 million PBMC were thawed and washed. At the time of the earliest PBMC sample for each participant with HIV, ages ranged from about 20 to 55 years. Each participant contributed PBMC samples from 1-4 timepoints before ART initiation and 2-8 timepoints after ART initiation, with a median of 7 samples. For every participant, serial HIV viral load, CD4+ T-cell count, ART history and demographic data were obtained. A Qiagen kit on a QIAcube was used to extract genomic DNA from unsorted PBMC, with samples processed in batches of 12.

The source is a woman aged 45-65 years with HIV. The sequences come from unsorted PBMCs, collected 0.1 years before starting antiretroviral therapy. The chain is made from TRBV6-6 and TRBJ1-2, with 7 middle bases fitting TRBD1. The DNA reads TGTGCCAGCAGTTACTCGCCCCGGGACAGTGGCTACACCTTC. Translated, it gives CASSYSPRDSGYTF.